Below, 11 T cell receptor beta chains from the same sample are listed, as sequenced in a study of blood T cells in healthy people across ages. PCR was performed a second time for about 7 to 12 cycles using a sample-barcoded 5' primer and a J-beta primer mix. From the 5' RACE reads, TCRdb called clonotypes with MiXCR, one entry per CDR3 protein. Of around 970,000 distinct CDR3 sequences listed, just over 50% are singletons. Sequenced: blood. The receptors were gathered from a woman aged 60 to 75 in good health.

This chain uses TRBV4-1 with TRBJ2-2, with 10 bases lining up with TRBD1. V was pared by 3 bases and J by 2 bases, with 18 bases of the junction left unmatched. The CDR3 consists of 21 residues. CDR1 is MGHRA, CDR2 YSYEKL, per germline. The CDR3 region has the DNA TGCGCCAGCAGCCACTGGGGACAGGGGAGACCTGAGCGGAAAAACACCGGGGAGCTGTTTTTT. As protein: CASSHWGQGRPERKNTGELFF.

The table lists this clonotype with many counts. The V and J genes are TRBV12-3 or TRBV12-4 and TRBJ2-7; D remains ambiguous. This CDR3 region has 14 residues. The V gene lost 2 bases and the J gene lost 1 base, with 9 bases spanning the gap. DNA of the CDR3: TGTGCCAGCAGTTTACTGGCCACTTCCTACGAGCAGTACTTC. This encodes CASSLLATSYEQYF.

The gene calls are TRBV15 and TRBJ2-7, with 10 bases aligning to TRBD2. This CDR3 is 14 amino acids long. J was trimmed by 8 bases and V by 4 bases; bases with no gene match: 8. From germline, CDR1 is LNHNV and CDR2 YYDKDF (reference sequence). CDR3 residues: CATSNLAGVYQQYF. The CDR3 DNA reads TGTGCCACCAGCAATCTAGCGGGAGTTTACCAGCAGTACTTC.

The chain employs TRBV2 and TRBJ2-3, with 8 bases matching TRBD2. V trimming: 6 bases; J trimming: 4 bases; junction bases outside the gene matches: 9. The CDR3 runs 15 residues. Germline loops: CDR1 SNHLY, CDR2 FYNNEI. This chain's CDR3 is CASSPERGRADTQYF. Written as DNA, the CDR3 is TGTGCCAGCAGCCCCGAGCGGGGGCGGGCAGATACGCAGTATTTT.

In this sample, this clonotype turned up a few times. The chain is built from TRBV7-9 and TRBJ2-5; TRBD2 is a possible D gene (5 bases). Germline V gene data show CDR1 as SEHNR and CDR2 as FQNEAQ (reference sequence). The CDR3 contains 16 residues. Trimming removed 2 bases at V and 0 bases at J, with 13 bases between. The CDR3 sequence: CASSLSSGANQETQYF. The CDR3 nucleotides are TGTGCCAGCAGCTTATCGAGCGGAGCAAACCAAGAGACCCAGTACTTC. Looking up the rest from reference TRBV7-9 and TRBJ2-5 gives the full variable domain: DTGVSQNPRHKITKRGQNVTFRCDPISEHNRLYWYRQTLGQGPEFLTYFQNEAQLEKSRLLSDRFSAERPKGSFSTLEIQRTEQGDSAMYLCASSLSSGANQETQYFGPGTRLLVL.

The chain has TRBV3-1 and TRBJ2-7, with 11 bases fitting TRBD2. The CDR3 sequence is 19 residues long. CDR1 and CDR2 from the germline V gene are LGHDT and YNNKEL (reference sequence). Trimming cost V 4 bases and J 7 bases; bases outside gene matches: 21. CDR3 nucleotide sequence: TGTGCCAGCAGCCCGAAATATCCCGGGACTAGCGGCCCTGGGAATGAGCAGTACTTC. It is translated as CASSPKYPGTSGPGNEQYF.

This clonotype came up a few times. The CDR3 region is CASSPSVSKRTQYF. CDR3 coding DNA: TGTGCCAGCTCACCATCCGTAAGCAAAAGGACCCAGTACTTC. This sequence joins TRBV18 and TRBJ2-5, with D unresolved. This CDR3 comprises 14 residues. Germline V gene lookup returns CDR1 KGHSH and CDR2 LQKENI. The germline V and J ends were trimmed by 2 bases and 7 bases, with 14 bases remaining between them. The entire variable domain, with the rest obtained from reference TRBV18 and TRBJ2-5, is as follows: NAGVMQNPRHLVRRRGQEARLRCSPMKGHSHVYWYRQLPEEGLKFMVYLQKENIIDESGMPKERFSAEFPKEGPSILRIQQVVRGDSAAYFCASSPSVSKRTQYFGPGTRLLVL.

This clonotype was seen a few times. The V and J genes are TRBV29-1 and TRBJ2-3; weak D call: TRBD2 (5 bases). The CDR3 totals 14 residues. The ends were cut back, 4 bases at V and 5 bases at J, with 16 bases in the middle. Germline CDR1 is SQVTM and CDR2 is ANQGSEA. CDR3 in amino acids: CSVVERRLVDTQYF. In DNA form, the CDR3 reads TGCAGCGTTGTGGAGCGGAGGCTGGTAGATACGCAGTATTTT.

This clonotype was seen more than once but under ten times. This sequence joins TRBV27 and TRBJ2-7, with unresolved D. The CDR3 spans 13 residues. V was cut by 0 bases and J by 3 bases, with 6 bases left in between. CDR1 MNHEY and CDR2 SMNVEV come from the germline V gene (reference sequence). DNA of the CDR3: TGTGCCAGCAGTTTATCGTGGGGCTACGAGCAGTACTTC. This translates into CASSLSWGYEQYF.

This chain joins TRBV18 and TRBJ2-5, with no clear D. This CDR3 comprises 16 residues. Trimming took 0 bases from V and 7 from J, leaving 18 bases between them. Germline V gene sequence: CDR1 KGHSH, CDR2 LQKENI. As DNA, the CDR3 is TGTGCCAGCTCACCACCCAGCCTCACTCTTCGATCGACCCAGTACTTC. It is translated as CASSPPSLTLRSTQYF.

V is TRBV14 and J is TRBJ2-4, with 7 bases that match TRBD2. The germline V gene has CDR1 SGHDN and CDR2 FVKESK. The CDR3 loop spans 16 amino acids. Germline trimming cut 4 bases from V and 0 bases from J; bases unmatched to any gene: 6. CDR3 DNA: TGTGCCAGCAGCCCAGCGGGACTGATAGCCAAAAACATTCAGTACTTC. Its translation is CASSPAGLIAKNIQYF.